This entry concerns a single T cell receptor (beta chain). The data stem from a study of OX40 agonist ivuxolimab in advanced cancers. Clones were sequenced by immunoSEQ multiplex PCR, and TCRdb holds only the in-frame ones, with some missing. This table has 30,000 to 40,000 clones, approximately 89% appearing once. Germline-derived CDR1 and CDR2 are LNHNV and YYDKDF (reference sequence). CDR3 length: 12 residues. Trimming shortened V by 8 bases and J by 9 bases, and 17 bases separated the two germline ends. Patients were ruled out by autoimmune disease history or systemic immunosuppression. The sampling schedule covered blood at baseline, cycle 4 day 1, and cycle 7 day 1.

The material sequenced was CD4+ or CD8+ T cells sorted from blood, taken in a trial of the OX40 agonist ivuxolimab. This TCR was recovered from an adult with an advanced solid tumor such as melanoma, head and neck, liver or kidney cancer. The J gene is TRBJ2-7, the V gene TRBV15; D may be TRBD2 (7 bases). CDR3 sequence: CATGQGGAAQYF. The CDR3 nucleotides are TGTGCCACCGGTCAAGGGGGGGCGGCGCAGTACTTC. Full variable domain (outside the CDR3, taken from reference TRBV15 and TRBJ2-7): DAMVIQNPRYQVTQFGKPVTLSCSQTLNHNVMYWYQQKSSQAPKLLFHYYDKDFNNEADTPDNFQSRRPNTSFCFLDIRSPGLGDTAMYLCATGQGGAAQYFGPGTRLTVT.